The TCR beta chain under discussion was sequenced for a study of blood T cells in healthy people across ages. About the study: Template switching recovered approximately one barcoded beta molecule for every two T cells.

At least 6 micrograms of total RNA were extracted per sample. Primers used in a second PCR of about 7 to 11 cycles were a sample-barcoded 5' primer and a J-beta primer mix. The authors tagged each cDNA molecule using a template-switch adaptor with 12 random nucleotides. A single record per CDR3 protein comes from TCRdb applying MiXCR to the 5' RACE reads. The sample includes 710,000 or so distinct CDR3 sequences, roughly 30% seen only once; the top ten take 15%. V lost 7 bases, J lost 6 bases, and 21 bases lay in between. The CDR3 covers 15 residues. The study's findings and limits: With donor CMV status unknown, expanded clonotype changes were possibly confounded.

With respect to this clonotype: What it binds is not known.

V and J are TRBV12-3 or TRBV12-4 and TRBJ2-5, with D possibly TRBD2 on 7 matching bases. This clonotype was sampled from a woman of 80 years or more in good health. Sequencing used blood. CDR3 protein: CASIDWTGGRKTQYF. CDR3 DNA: TGTGCCAGCATTGATTGGACGGGGGGCAGGAAGACCCAGTACTTC.